This T cell receptor beta chain emerged from a study of T cell repertoires in cytomegalovirus infection. TCRdb used MiXCR to reprocess the reads, holding one entry per CDR3 protein. The sample contains 200,000 to 300,000 distinct CDR3 sequences, around 13% of which appear only once. In this sample, this clonotype turned up a few times. Material for sequencing was PBMCs. The receptor was derived from a human donor in good health (CMV status not recorded). Some clones in this sample may be carry-over from other donors' samples.

The CDR3 region has the DNA TGCAGTGCTAGACGAGCGGGAGTCACAGATACGCAGTATTTT. It codes for CSARRAGVTDTQYF. The chain combines TRBV20-1 with TRBJ2-3, with 8 bases that match TRBD2. The CDR3 runs to 14 residues. Germline V lookup: CDR1 DFQATT, CDR2 SNEGSKA (reference sequence). The J segment lost 2 bases and the V segment lost 2 bases, leaving 3 bases of the junction unmatched.